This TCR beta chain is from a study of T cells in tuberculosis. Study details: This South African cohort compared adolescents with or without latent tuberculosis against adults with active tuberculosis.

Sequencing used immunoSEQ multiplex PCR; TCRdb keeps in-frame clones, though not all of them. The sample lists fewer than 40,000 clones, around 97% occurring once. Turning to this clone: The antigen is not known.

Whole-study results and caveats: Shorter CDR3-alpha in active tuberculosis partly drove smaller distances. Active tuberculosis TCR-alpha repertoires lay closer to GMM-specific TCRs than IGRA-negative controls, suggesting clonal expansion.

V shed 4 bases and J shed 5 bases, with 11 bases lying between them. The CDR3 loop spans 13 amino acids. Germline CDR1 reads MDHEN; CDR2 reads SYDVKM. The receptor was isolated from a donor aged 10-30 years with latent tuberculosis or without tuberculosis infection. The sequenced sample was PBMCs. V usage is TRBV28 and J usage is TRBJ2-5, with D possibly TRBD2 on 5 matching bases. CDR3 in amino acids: CASSSIGGETQYF. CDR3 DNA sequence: TGTGCCAGCAGTTCGATAGGAGGCGAGACCCAGTACTTC.